The 27 T cell receptor beta chains given below trace back to one sample, sequenced in a study of cytomegalovirus exposure and HLA in healthy donors. Both 60 Vbeta primers and 13 Jbeta primers went into the PCR. Data came from immunoSEQ multiplex PCR; TCRdb stores just in-frame clones and leaves some out. The table records around 150,000 clones, roughly two thirds of them present only once. The sequencing input was PBMCs. The receptors stem from a woman between 18 and 29 years old in good health and CMV-seropositive.

This clone was seen a few times. V gene TRBV30 combines with J gene TRBJ1-1; no clear D gene. There are 15 residues in the CDR3. CDR1 and CDR2 (germline): GTSNPN, SVGIG (reference sequence). Trimming took off 2 bases at V and 2 bases at J, with 15 bases between the two ends. In DNA form, the CDR3 reads TGTGCCTGGAGTTATTTAGGCCAGGCAAACACTGAAGCTTTCTTT. Protein: CAWSYLGQANTEAFF.

This clone showed up just once. The rearrangement links TRBV4-3 to TRBJ1-2, with D maybe TRBD1 (6 bases). The CDR3 length is 15 residues. V lost 3 bases and J lost 5, with 16 bases in between. Germline V gene data show CDR1 as LGHNA and CDR2 as YSLEER. CDR3: CASSQSQGGAYGYTF. The CDR3 DNA reads TGCGCCAGCAGCCAGTCACAGGGTGGAGCGTATGGCTACACCTTC.

The chain joins TRBV28 to TRBJ2-5; 8 bases map to TRBD1. The germline V gene has CDR1 MDHEN and CDR2 SYDVKM. Trimming cost V 4 bases and J 1 base; bases outside gene matches: 5. The CDR3 consists of 15 residues. The chain's CDR3 is CASSSAGTGQETQYF. In DNA, the CDR3 is TGTGCCAGCAGTTCCGCTGGGACAGGCCAAGAGACCCAGTACTTC.

This rearrangement joins TRBV7-6 to TRBJ1-5; TRBD1 is a possible D gene (5 bases). Germline loops: CDR1 SGHVS, CDR2 FNYEAQ. CDR3 size: 16 residues. The V and J ends lost 2 bases and 7 bases respectively, with 18 bases between them. The CDR3 nucleotides read TGTGCCAGCAGCTTAATGGGGGGGGGTCCCTGGCAGCCCCAGCATTTT. This codes for CASSLMGGGPWQPQHF.

This clone was seen only a few times. CDR3 nucleotides: TGTGCCAGCAGCGGGGGGTGGTCTTACAATGAGCAGTTCTTC. Encoded protein: CASSGGWSYNEQFF. This sequence joins TRBV5-8 and TRBJ2-1, with D possibly being TRBD2 (6 bases). The CDR3 spans 14 residues. In germline, CDR1 is SGHTS, CDR2 YDEGEE. Trimming removed 4 bases from V and 4 bases from J, with 12 bases in between.

This clone turned up a few times. The rearrangement links TRBV5-1 to TRBJ1-4; no firm D call. V was cut by 1 base and J by 8 bases, with 18 bases left in between. Germline-derived CDR1 and CDR2 are SGHRS and YFSETQ. This CDR3 is 16 amino acids long. The chain's CDR3 is CASSLRRQGRNEKLFF. CDR3 in DNA: TGCGCCAGCAGCTTGAGGCGCCAAGGGAGAAACGAAAAACTGTTTTTT.

This sequence joins TRBV7-2 and TRBJ2-5; 8 bases line up with TRBD1. Germline V gene sequence: CDR1 SGHTA, CDR2 FQGNSA. The CDR3 is 15 residues long. The V and J ends lost 5 bases and 5 bases, in that order; junction bases with no gene match: 10. Here the CDR3 reads CASSPEGTGVETQYF. The CDR3 bases are TGTGCCAGCAGCCCTGAGGGGACAGGCGTCGAGACCCAGTACTTC.

This chain uses TRBV2 with TRBJ2-5; tentative D call: TRBD2 (6 bases). V lost 7 bases to trimming and J lost 0 bases, with 15 bases between them. This CDR3 spans 15 amino acids. Germline V gives CDR1 SNHLY, CDR2 FYNNEI. CDR3 region: CASNSGGKYQETQYF. The CDR3 DNA reads as TGTGCCAGCAATAGTGGGGGGAAATACCAAGAGACCCAGTACTTC.

J is TRBJ2-3 and V is TRBV7-2; 9 bases align to TRBD2. The CDR3 has 15 residues. J gave up 1 base and V 3 bases, and 2 bases lay outside the gene matches. The germline CDR1 and CDR2 sequences are SGHTA and FQGNSA. The CDR3, as DNA: TGTGCCAGCAGCTTGCGGGAGGGCCGCACAGATACGCAGTATTTT. Its protein is CASSLREGRTDTQYF. The variable domain in full, with the rest retrieved from reference TRBV7-2 and TRBJ2-3, is GAGVSQSPSNKVTEKGKDVELRCDPISGHTALYWYRQSLGQGLEFLIYFQGNSAPDKSGLPSDRFSAERTGGSVSTLTIQRTQQEDSAVYLCASSLREGRTDTQYFGPGTRLTVL.

The CDR3: CASSLATGTDTQYF. Here the CDR3 DNA reads TGTGCCAGCAGCTTAGCTACAGGAACAGATACGCAGTATTTT. The V and J genes are TRBV7-2 and TRBJ2-3, with D possibly TRBD1 on 5 matching bases. The CDR3 has 14 residues. V gave up 0 bases and J gave up 3 bases, with 7 bases separating them. Germline loops: CDR1 SGHTA, CDR2 FQGNSA.

This chain links TRBV28 with TRBJ2-3; TRBD2 is a possible D gene (6 bases). Germline-derived CDR1 and CDR2 are MDHEN and SYDVKM. V was pared by 4 bases and J by 4 bases, with 21 bases between. The CDR3 has 17 amino acids. Here the CDR3 reads CASSSPFGAGHPDTQYF. As DNA, the CDR3 is TGTGCCAGCAGTTCCCCATTCGGTGCGGGGCACCCAGATACGCAGTATTTT. Together with reference TRBV28 and TRBJ2-3, the CDR3 gives the full variable domain: DVKVTQSSRYLVKRTGEKVFLECVQDMDHENMFWYRQDPGLGLRLIYFSYDVKMKEKGDIPEGYSVSREKKERFSLILESASTNQTSMYLCASSSPFGAGHPDTQYFGPGTRLTVL.

In its sample, this clone was seen a few times. The chain recombines TRBV7-2 with TRBJ1-5; 7 nucleotides agree with TRBD1. Per the germline V gene, CDR1 is SGHTA and CDR2 is FQGNSA. The CDR3 loop spans 15 amino acids. The ends lost 5 bases at V and 7 bases at J; junction bases unmatched: 11. The CDR3 DNA follows: TGTGCCAGCAGCGTTCAGCCACAGGGGTACCAGCCCCAGCATTTT. This gives the protein CASSVQPQGYQPQHF. The variable domain in full, completed from reference TRBV7-2 and TRBJ1-5, reads GAGVSQSPSNKVTEKGKDVELRCDPISGHTALYWYRQSLGQGLEFLIYFQGNSAPDKSGLPSDRFSAERTGGSVSTLTIQRTQQEDSAVYLCASSVQPQGYQPQHFGDGTRLSIL.

This chain joins TRBV9 and TRBJ2-1, with 8 bases aligning to TRBD2. CDR1 and CDR2 from the germline V gene are SGDLS and YYNGEE. V shed 3 bases and J 8 bases; nucleotides not matched to a gene: 10. The CDR3 is 15 residues long. The CDR3 loop reads CASSAGTSGADEQFF. The CDR3, as DNA: TGTGCCAGCAGCGCCGGGACTAGTGGGGCCGATGAGCAGTTCTTC.

This clone has only one observation. This chain joins TRBV9 and TRBJ1-1; D is uncertain. This CDR3 is 13 amino acids long. Looked up from germline, CDR1 is SGDLS and CDR2 is YYNGEE. V lost 6 bases and J lost 1, with 10 bases in between. CDR3 residues: CASNSDTNTEAFF. In DNA form, the CDR3 reads TGTGCCAGCAACAGTGATACGAACACTGAAGCTTTCTTT.

V gene TRBV11-3 combines with J gene TRBJ2-1; 8 nucleotides line up with TRBD2. V shed 5 bases and J 8 bases; nucleotides not matched to a gene: 5. The V gene's germline CDR1 is SGHNT and CDR2 YENEEA. This CDR3 has 13 amino acids. The CDR3 loop is CASSPGGRDEQFF. CDR3 nucleotides: TGTGCCAGCAGCCCGGGGGGGCGGGATGAGCAGTTCTTC.

This CDR3 reads CASSLGAGGGQPQHF. DNA of the CDR3: TGTGCCAGCAGCTTGGGGGCAGGGGGCGGTCAGCCCCAGCATTTT. The rearrangement links TRBV5-5 to TRBJ1-5; the match to TRBD1 covers 8 bases. The CDR3 consists of 15 residues. After removal of 0 bases from V and 6 bases from J, the junction contained 5 bases not matched to a gene. Per germline, CDR1 SGHKS and CDR2 YYEKEE (reference sequence).

This clone was seen a handful of times. The genes are TRBV13 and TRBJ1-3; the D is unclear. With 0 bases removed from V and 9 bases from J, the gap between germline ends came to 6 bases. The CDR3 length is 12 residues. Per germline, CDR1 PRHDT and CDR2 FYEKMQ (reference sequence). The chain's CDR3 is CASSLGRATIYF. DNA for the CDR3: TGTGCCAGCAGCTTAGGCCGAGCCACCATATATTTT.

In this sample, this clone turned up once. The chain couples TRBV7-3 to TRBJ2-7, with D possibly TRBD2 on 6 matching bases. Germline-derived CDR1 and CDR2 are SGHTA and FQGTGA. The CDR3 spans 15 residues. V was clipped by 5 bases and J by 4 bases, with 18 bases between them. The CDR3: CASSALASDLYEQYF. The CDR3 region has the DNA TGTGCCAGCAGCGCCCTAGCGAGCGACTTATACGAGCAGTACTTC.

The V call is TRBV18, the J call TRBJ2-7, with 9 bases that match TRBD1. CDR3 length: 14 amino acids. Germline trimming cut 3 bases from V and 5 bases from J; bases unmatched to any gene: 5. Germline V CDR1 and CDR2: KGHSH, LQKENI. CDR3 sequence (DNA): TGTGCCAGCTCACCCCGGGACAGGGCCCACGAGCAGTACTTC. This gives the protein CASSPRDRAHEQYF.

The CDR3: CASSVVDYREEPTDTQYF. The CDR3 region has the DNA TGTGCCAGCAGCGTAGTTGACTACCGGGAGGAACCTACAGATACGCAGTATTTT. The V gene is TRBV9, the J gene TRBJ2-3, with 7 positions matching TRBD2. Germline V CDR1 and CDR2: SGDLS, YYNGEE. This CDR3 has 18 residues. The trim removed 0 bases at V and 3 bases at J, leaving 13 bases unmatched.

As concerns this clone: An end of the junction does not agree with germline; a read error may underlie this. The rearrangement links TRBV7-7 to TRBJ2-2; 7 bases are shared with TRBD2. Per the germline V gene, CDR1 is SSHAT and CDR2 is FNYEAQ (reference sequence). CDR3 length equals 15 residues. The CDR3 loop reads CASSSGLVGTGELFF. DNA for the CDR3: TGTGCTAGCAGCTCAGGACTAGTCGGCACCGGGGAGCTGTTTTTT. Together with reference TRBV7-7 and TRBJ2-2, the CDR3 gives the full variable domain: GAGVSQSPRYKVTKRGQDVTLRCDPISSHATLYWYQQALGQGPEFLTYFNYEAQPDKSGLPSDRFSAERPEGSISTLTIQRTEQRDSAMYRCASSSGLVGTGELFFGEGSRLTVL.

This chain links TRBV6-6 with TRBJ2-7, with a possible D match to TRBD2 (6 bases). This CDR3 comprises 13 residues. Trimming removed 5 bases at V and 3 bases at J, with 11 bases between. Germline V gene data show CDR1 as MNHNY and CDR2 as SVGAGI (reference sequence). This CDR3 is CASSPGRRYEQYF. CDR3 in DNA: TGTGCCAGCAGTCCGGGGAGGCGCTACGAGCAGTACTTC.

This clone was seen only a few times. V usage is TRBV27 and J usage is TRBJ2-2, with a tentative D call TRBD1 (5 bases). Looked up from germline, CDR1 is MNHEY and CDR2 is SMNVEV (reference sequence). The CDR3 is made up of 17 amino acids. V gave up 4 bases and J gave up 9 bases, with 24 bases separating them. The CDR3 nucleotides are TGTGCCAGCAGTTCTTCTTTCCGACAAGGGGCCCTCCGGGAGCTGTTTTTT. Translated, it gives CASSSSFRQGALRELFF.

The gene calls are TRBV7-9 and TRBJ1-4; D is perhaps TRBD1 (6 bases). CDR3 length equals 16 residues. Per the germline V gene, CDR1 is SEHNR and CDR2 is FQNEAQ (reference sequence). V was cut by 0 bases and J by 1 base, with 9 bases left in between. CDR3 coding DNA: TGTGCCAGCAGCTTAGCGTTACAGGGAACTAATGAAAAACTGTTTTTT. Its translation: CASSLALQGTNEKLFF.

The chain employs TRBV10-3 and TRBJ2-7, with a possible D match to TRBD2 (6 bases). V lost 5 bases and J 6 bases, leaving 23 bases between the germline ends. Germline CDR1 ENHRY, CDR2 SYGVKD. This CDR3 is built from 16 residues. CDR3 protein: CAISPLAGSVAVEQYF. DNA for the CDR3: TGTGCCATCAGTCCACTCGCGGGGTCGGTAGCAGTCGAGCAGTACTTC.

This clone appeared a few times. This chain links TRBV7-2 with TRBJ2-5; the D gene is possibly TRBD1 (6 bases). Matching the DNA end better, TRBJ2-7 makes the J call doubtful. This CDR3 is built from 18 residues. Germline assignment: CDR1 SGHTA and CDR2 FQGNSA. This CDR3 is CASSLGRTVFPSTDEQYF. The CDR3 DNA follows: TGTGCCAGCAGCTTAGGTCGGACAGTATTCCCCTCCACAGACGAGCAGTACTTC.

V gene TRBV2 combines with J gene TRBJ2-5, with D tentatively TRBD1 (6 bases). This CDR3 spans 13 amino acids. V lost 6 bases and J 5 bases, leaving 13 bases between the germline ends. The germline V gene encodes CDR1 SNHLY and CDR2 FYNNEI. For the CDR3, the DNA is TGTGCCAGCAGCACAGGGCCCGGTGAGACCCAGTACTTC. Its translation: CASSTGPGETQYF.